In its sample, the clone carrying this TCR beta chain was seen once. The authors seeded some 200,000 CFSE-labeled responder cells together with some 200,000 irradiated stimulator cells tagged with violet dye. CD3+CD4+ and CD3+CD8+ responders that were proliferating and CFSE-low were sorted post-reaction. The sample comes from a study of graft-versus-host responses after intestinal transplantation. As for the study in general: Each recipient received anti-thymocyte globulin induction, then tacrolimus and steroids for approximately three years.

The V gene's germline CDR1 is MGHRA and CDR2 YSYEKL. The CDR3 has 12 residues. V dropped 8 bases and J dropped 4; count of bases not matched to a gene: 0. The study, taken as a whole, reports: Maximum circulating GvH clone levels tracked with early post-transplant HvG decreases.

Data came from immunoSEQ multiplex PCR; TCRdb stores just in-frame clones and leaves some out. This sample has more than 4,500 clones, with more than 20% found just once. The chain uses TRBV4-1 and TRBJ2-7; 12 bases map to TRBD2. The specimen was alloreactive CD8+ T cells from a mixed lymphocyte reaction culture, collected before intestinal transplant. Stated subset: CFSE-low proliferating T cells sorted from roughly six-day pre-transplant mixed lymphocyte reaction (GvH or HvG direction). The TCR sequence derives from a human patient who received an intestinal transplant. CDR3 coding DNA: TGCGCCAGCGGGACTAGCGGGTACGAGCAGTACTTC. Translating gives CASGTSGYEQYF.